The T cell receptor beta chain described here comes from a study of blood T cell repertoires in COVID-19. Overall study context: Material from acute and convalescent COVID-19 was sourced from the United States, Italy and Spain. Sources were T cells, B-cell-depleted T cells, or PBMCs; the material itself was cDNA or gDNA.

V lost 3 bases, J lost 8 bases, and 1 base stayed unmatched. CDR3 length: 12 amino acids. Germline lookup yields CDR1 SGHNT and CDR2 YENEEA. In the original workflow: Estimated nucleated cell counts came from reference gene primer amplification. Data came from immunoSEQ multiplex PCR; TCRdb stores just in-frame clones and leaves some out. That table is the source of V, J and clone size, and D and trimming were worked out from the DNA. The sample consists of about 330,000 clones, roughly 83% of them appearing once. This rearrangement joins TRBV11-3 to TRBJ2-4; 7 bases fit TRBD1. This clonotype originated in a woman in her forties or fifties with acute or convalescent COVID-19. The specimen was peripheral blood. DNA for the CDR3: TGTGCCAGCAGCTTTGACAGGGACATTCAGTACTTC. Translated, it gives CASSFDRDIQYF.